Listed below are T cell receptor beta chains from one sample, sequenced in a study of shared clonotypes between healthy human individuals. Assay used: immunoSEQ multiplex PCR; TCRdb lists only in-frame clones, some missing. The table shows millions of clones, with 85% to 95% occurring only once. Sequencing was done on a sample of naive CD4+ T cells sorted from blood. These receptors were obtained from a man aged 18-30 years in good health. The CDR3 runs from the conserved cysteine through the conserved F or W. A D gene is named only where the DNA matches it firmly. Not every row has a clone size; where given, it reads once, few, many or a size class.

v_call,j_call,d_call,cdr3_length,clone_size,cdr3_nt,cdr3_aa
TRBV4-1,TRBJ1-5,-,17,-,TGCGCCAGCAGCCAAGGAGGGAGGGGTTATGACAATCAGCCCCAGCATTTT,CASSQGGRGYDNQPQHF
TRBV28,TRBJ1-1,-,16,-,TGTGCCAGTAGCGGGTCAGCCTCCAACCTTAACACTGAAGCTTTCTTT,CASSGSASNLNTEAFF
TRBV25-1,TRBJ2-2,-,10,-,TGTGCCACCCACACCGGGGAGCTGTTTTTT,CATHTGELFF
TRBV5-4,TRBJ2-1,TRBD2,18,-,TGTGCCAGCAGCTTGGCCGGGGGACTAGCGGGAGCATTAAATGAGCAGTTCTTC,CASSLAGGLAGALNEQFF
TRBV7-6,TRBJ2-1,-,14,-,TGTGCCAGCAGCTATGCTGACGTCTTTAATGAGCAGTTCTTC,CASSYADVFNEQFF
TRBV28,TRBJ2-7,TRBD1,15,-,TGTGCCAGCAGTCCCGGGACAGGACTACCCTACGAGCAGTACTTC,CASSPGTGLPYEQYF
TRBV19,TRBJ1-2,-,14,-,TGTGCCAGTAGTATACAAGGGGTTAACTATGGCTACACCTTC,CASSIQGVNYGYTF
TRBV12-5,TRBJ2-3,-,16,-,TGTGCTAGTGGTTTGGTAGCCGCACCTTTGGCAGATACGCAGTATTTT,CASGLVAAPLADTQYF
TRBV10-3,TRBJ1-2,-,12,-,TGTGCCATCAGTGACATAGAAGGGGGCTACACCTTC,CAISDIEGGYTF
TRBV6-7,TRBJ2-2,-,14,-,TGTGCCAGCAGTTATGGAGCGAACACCGGGGAGCTGTTTTTT,CASSYGANTGELFF
TRBV19,TRBJ2-7,-,15,once,TGTGCCAGTAGTATGCGAAGTGCTCCAACCTACGAGCAGTACTTC,CASSMRSAPTYEQYF